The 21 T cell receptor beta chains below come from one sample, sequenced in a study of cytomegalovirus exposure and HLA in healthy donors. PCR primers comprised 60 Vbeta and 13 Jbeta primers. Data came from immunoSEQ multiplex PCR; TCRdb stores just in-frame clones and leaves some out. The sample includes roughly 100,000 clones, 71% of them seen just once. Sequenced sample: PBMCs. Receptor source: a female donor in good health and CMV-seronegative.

The chain's CDR3 is CASSYPAGGIEQYF. The CDR3, as DNA: TGTGCCAGCAGTTACCCTGCGGGGGGGATCGAGCAGTACTTC. V and J are TRBV6-6 and TRBJ2-7; 9 bases align to TRBD2. The CDR3 has 14 residues. The germline V gene encodes CDR1 MNHNY and CDR2 SVGAGI (reference sequence). The V and J ends lost 2 bases and 6 bases, in that order; junction bases with no gene match: 5.

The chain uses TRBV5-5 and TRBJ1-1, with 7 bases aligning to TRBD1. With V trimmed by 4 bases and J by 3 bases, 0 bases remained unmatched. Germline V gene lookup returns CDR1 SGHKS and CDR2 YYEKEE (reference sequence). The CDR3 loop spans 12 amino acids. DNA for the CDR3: TGTGCCAGCAGCGACAGGGACACTGAAGCTTTCTTT. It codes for CASSDRDTEAFF.

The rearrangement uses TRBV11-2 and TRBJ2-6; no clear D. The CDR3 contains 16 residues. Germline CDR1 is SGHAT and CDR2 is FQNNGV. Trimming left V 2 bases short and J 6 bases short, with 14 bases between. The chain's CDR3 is CASSLYGAPSANVLTF. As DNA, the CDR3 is TGTGCCAGCAGCTTATACGGAGCCCCGTCGGCCAACGTCCTGACTTTC.

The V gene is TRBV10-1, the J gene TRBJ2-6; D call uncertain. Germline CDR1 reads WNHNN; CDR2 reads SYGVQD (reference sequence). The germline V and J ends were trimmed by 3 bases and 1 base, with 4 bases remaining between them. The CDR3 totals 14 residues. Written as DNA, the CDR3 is TGCGCCAGCAGTGACGGTTCTGGGGCCAACGTCCTGACTTTC. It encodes CASSDGSGANVLTF.

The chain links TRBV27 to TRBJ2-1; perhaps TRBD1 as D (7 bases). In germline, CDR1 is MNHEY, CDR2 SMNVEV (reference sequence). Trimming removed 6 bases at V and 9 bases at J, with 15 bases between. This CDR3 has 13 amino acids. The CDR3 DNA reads TGTGCCAGCAGGGGGCAGGGGGGAACTGAGCAGTTCTTC. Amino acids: CASRGQGGTEQFF.

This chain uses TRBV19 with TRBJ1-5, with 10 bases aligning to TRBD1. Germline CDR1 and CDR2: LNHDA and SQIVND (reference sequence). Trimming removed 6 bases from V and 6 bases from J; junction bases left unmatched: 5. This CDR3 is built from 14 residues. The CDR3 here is CASSMTGGGQPQHF. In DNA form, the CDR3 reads TGTGCCAGTAGCATGACAGGGGGCGGTCAGCCCCAGCATTTT.

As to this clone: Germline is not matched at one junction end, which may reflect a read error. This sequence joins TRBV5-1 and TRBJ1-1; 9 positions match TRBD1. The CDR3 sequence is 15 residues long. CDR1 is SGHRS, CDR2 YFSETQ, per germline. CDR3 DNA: TGCACCAGCAGCAGTACAGGGGGCCCGAGGACTGAAGCTTTCTTT. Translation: CTSSSTGGPRTEAFF.

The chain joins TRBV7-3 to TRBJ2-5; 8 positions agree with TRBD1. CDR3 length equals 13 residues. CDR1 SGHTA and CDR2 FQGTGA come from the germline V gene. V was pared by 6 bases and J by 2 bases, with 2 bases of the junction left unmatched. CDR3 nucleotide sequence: TGTGCCAGCAGTTACAGGGGGCAAGAGACCCAGTACTTC. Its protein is CASSYRGQETQYF.

CDR3 amino acids: CASSLSENTGELFF. In DNA form, the CDR3 reads TGTGCCAGCAGCTTGTCAGAGAACACCGGGGAGCTGTTTTTT. This chain connects TRBV5-4 to TRBJ2-2, with no clear D. V shed 1 base and J shed 1 base, with 5 bases lying between them. Looked up from germline, CDR1 is SGHNT and CDR2 is YYREEE (reference sequence). CDR3 length equals 14 residues.

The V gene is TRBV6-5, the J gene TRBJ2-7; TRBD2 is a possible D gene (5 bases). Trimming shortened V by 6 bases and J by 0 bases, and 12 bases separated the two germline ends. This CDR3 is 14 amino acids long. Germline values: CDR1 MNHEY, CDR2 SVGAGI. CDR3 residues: CASSQTSSSYEQYF. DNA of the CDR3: TGTGCCAGCAGCCAAACTAGTTCCTCCTACGAGCAGTACTTC.

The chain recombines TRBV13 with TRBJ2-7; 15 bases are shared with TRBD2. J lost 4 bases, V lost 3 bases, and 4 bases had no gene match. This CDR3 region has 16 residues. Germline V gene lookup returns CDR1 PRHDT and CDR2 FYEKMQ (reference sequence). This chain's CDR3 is CASSLGTSGRWYEQYF. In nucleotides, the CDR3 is TGTGCCAGCAGCTTGGGGACTAGCGGGAGGTGGTACGAGCAGTACTTC.

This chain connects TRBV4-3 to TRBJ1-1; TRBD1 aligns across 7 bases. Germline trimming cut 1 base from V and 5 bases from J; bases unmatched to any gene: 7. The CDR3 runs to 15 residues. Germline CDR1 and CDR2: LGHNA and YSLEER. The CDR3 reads CASSQVVAGGTEAFF. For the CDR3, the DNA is TGCGCCAGCAGCCAAGTTGTGGCAGGGGGGACTGAAGCTTTCTTT.

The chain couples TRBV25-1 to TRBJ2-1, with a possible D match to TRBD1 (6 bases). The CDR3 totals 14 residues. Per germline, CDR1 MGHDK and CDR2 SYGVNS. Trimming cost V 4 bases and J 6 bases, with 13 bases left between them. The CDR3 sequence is CASSGRQVSNEQFF. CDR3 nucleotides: TGTGCCAGCAGTGGCCGACAGGTTTCCAATGAGCAGTTCTTC.

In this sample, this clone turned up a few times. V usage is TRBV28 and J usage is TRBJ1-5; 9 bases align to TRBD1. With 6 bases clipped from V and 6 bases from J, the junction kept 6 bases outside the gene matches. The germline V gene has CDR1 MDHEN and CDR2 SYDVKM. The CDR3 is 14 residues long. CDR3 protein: CASSRTGGGQPQHF. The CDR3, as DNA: TGTGCCAGCAGCCGTACAGGGGGCGGTCAGCCCCAGCATTTT.

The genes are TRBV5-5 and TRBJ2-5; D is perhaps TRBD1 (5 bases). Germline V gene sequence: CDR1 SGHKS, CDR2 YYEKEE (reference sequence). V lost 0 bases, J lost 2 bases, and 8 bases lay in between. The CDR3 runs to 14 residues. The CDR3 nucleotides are TGTGCCAGCAGCTTGGCACAGGTTCAAGAGACCCAGTACTTC. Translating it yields CASSLAQVQETQYF.

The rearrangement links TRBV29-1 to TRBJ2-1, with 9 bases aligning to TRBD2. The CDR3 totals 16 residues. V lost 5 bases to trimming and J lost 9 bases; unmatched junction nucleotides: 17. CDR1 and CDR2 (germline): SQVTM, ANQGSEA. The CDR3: CSVRGVRLAGRGEQFF. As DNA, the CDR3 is TGCAGCGTTCGGGGGGTTAGGCTAGCGGGAAGGGGTGAGCAGTTCTTC.

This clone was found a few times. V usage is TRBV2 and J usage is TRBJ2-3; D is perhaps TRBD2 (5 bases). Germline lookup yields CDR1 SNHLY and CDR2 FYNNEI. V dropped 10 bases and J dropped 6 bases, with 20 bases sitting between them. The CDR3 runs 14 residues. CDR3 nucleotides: TGTGCCACCCCTAGAGGGAGAGATTCGGATACGCAGTATTTT. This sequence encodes CATPRGRDSDTQYF.

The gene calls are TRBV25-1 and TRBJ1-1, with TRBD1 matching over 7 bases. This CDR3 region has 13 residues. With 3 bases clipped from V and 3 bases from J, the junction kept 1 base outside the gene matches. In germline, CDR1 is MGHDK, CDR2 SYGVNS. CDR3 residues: CASSDRGYTEAFF. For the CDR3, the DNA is TGTGCCAGCAGTGACAGGGGGTACACTGAAGCTTTCTTT.

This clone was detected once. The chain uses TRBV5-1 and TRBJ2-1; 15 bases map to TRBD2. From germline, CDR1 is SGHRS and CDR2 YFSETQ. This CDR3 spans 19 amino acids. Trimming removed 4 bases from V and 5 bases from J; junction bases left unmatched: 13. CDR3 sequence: CASSPRGTSGRRGHNEQFF. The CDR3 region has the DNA TGCGCCAGCAGCCCGAGGGGGACTAGCGGGAGGAGAGGCCACAATGAGCAGTTCTTC.

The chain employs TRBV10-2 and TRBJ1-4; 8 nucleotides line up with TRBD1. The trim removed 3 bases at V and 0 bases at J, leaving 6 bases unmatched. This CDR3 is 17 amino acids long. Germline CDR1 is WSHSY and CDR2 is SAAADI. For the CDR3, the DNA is TGCGCCAGCAGTGACCTGGGACAGGCGTCAACTAATGAAAAACTGTTTTTT. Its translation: CASSDLGQASTNEKLFF.

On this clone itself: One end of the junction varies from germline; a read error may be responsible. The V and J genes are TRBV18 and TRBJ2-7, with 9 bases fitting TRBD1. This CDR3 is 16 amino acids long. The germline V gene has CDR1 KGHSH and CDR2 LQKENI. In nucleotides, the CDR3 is TGTGTCAGCTCCCTCGATGGACAGGGGCCTTTCTACGAGCAGTACTTC. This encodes CVSSLDGQGPFYEQYF.